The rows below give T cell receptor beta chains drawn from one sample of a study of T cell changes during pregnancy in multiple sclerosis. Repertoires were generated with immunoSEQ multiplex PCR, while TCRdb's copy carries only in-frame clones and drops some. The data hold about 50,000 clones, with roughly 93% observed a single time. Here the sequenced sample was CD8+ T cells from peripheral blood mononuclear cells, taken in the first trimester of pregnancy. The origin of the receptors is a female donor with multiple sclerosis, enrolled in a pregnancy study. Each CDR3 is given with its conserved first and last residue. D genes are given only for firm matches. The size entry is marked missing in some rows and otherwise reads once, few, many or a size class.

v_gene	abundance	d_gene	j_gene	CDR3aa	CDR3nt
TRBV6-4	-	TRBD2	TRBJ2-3	CASRQTSGADTQYF	TGTGCCAGCAGGCAGACTAGCGGCGCAGATACGCAGTATTTT
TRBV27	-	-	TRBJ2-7	CASSSGRVQYF	TGTGCCAGCAGTTCGGGTCGCGTGCAGTACTTC
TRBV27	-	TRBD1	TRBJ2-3	CASSLYPGQGGGDTQYF	TGTGCCAGCAGTTTATATCCGGGACAGGGAGGGGGAGATACGCAGTATTTT
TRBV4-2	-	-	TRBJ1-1	CASSHPAVTGTEAFF	TGTGCCAGCAGCCATCCGGCCGTGACGGGCACTGAAGCTTTCTTT
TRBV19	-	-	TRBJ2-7	CASSLSSEQYF	TGTGCCAGTAGTCTCTCGAGCGAGCAGTACTTC
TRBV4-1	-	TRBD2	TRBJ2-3	CASSQDFLSGSLTDTQYF	TGCGCCAGCAGCCAAGACTTCCTTAGCGGGAGCCTGACAGATACGCAGTATTTT
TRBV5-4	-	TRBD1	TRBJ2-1	CASSLGDRDDYNEQFF	TGTGCCAGCAGCTTAGGGGACAGGGACGATTACAATGAGCAGTTCTTC
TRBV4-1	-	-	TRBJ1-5	CASSQGTNDQPQHF	TGCGCCAGCAGCCAAGGCACTAACGATCAGCCCCAGCATTTT
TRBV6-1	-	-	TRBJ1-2	CASNADRSYGYTF	TGTGCCAGCAATGCCGACAGGAGCTATGGCTACACCTTC
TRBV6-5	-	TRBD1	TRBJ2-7	CASSPGTGVIEQYF	TGTGCCAGCAGTCCCGGGACAGGGGTCATCGAGCAGTACTTC
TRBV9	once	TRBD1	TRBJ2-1	CASEGAQYNEQFF	TGTGCCAGCGAGGGGGCTCAATACAATGAGCAGTTCTTC
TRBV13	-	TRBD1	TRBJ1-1	CASSPWGQGFSNTEAFF	TGTGCCAGCAGCCCCTGGGGACAGGGGTTTTCGAACACTGAAGCTTTCTTT
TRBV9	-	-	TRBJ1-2	CASSVTSRQVDYGYTF	TGTGCCAGCAGCGTTACTTCTCGACAGGTGGACTATGGCTACACCTTC
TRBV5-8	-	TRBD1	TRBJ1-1	CASSPGTGLFTEAFF	TGTGCCAGCAGCCCCGGGACAGGGCTGTTCACTGAAGCTTTCTTT
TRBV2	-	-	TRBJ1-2	CASLRTDYGYTF	TGTGCCAGCCTGCGGACAGACTATGGCTACACCTTC
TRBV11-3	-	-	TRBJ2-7	CASSLGGHEQYF	TGTGCCAGCAGCTTAGGGGGGCACGAGCAGTACTTC
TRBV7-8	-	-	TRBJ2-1	CASSLGGDYTYNEQFF	TGTGCCAGCAGCTTAGGGGGGGATTACACCTACAATGAGCAGTTCTTC
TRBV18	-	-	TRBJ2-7	CASSPQTSYEQYF	TGTGCCAGCTCACCACAAACTTCCTACGAGCAGTACTTC
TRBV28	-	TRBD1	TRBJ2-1	CASSPNGQGWYNEQFF	TGTGCCAGCAGTCCTAATGGACAGGGTTGGTACAATGAGCAGTTCTTC
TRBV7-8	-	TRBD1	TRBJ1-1	CASSTRQGLNTEAFF	TGTGCCAGCAGCACAAGACAGGGGCTGAACACTGAAGCTTTCTTT
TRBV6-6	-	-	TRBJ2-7	CASSYSWLYEQYF	TGTGCCAGCAGTTACTCGTGGCTCTACGAGCAGTACTTC
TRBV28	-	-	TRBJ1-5	CASSLLGGFNSNQPQHF	TGTGCCAGCAGTTTATTGGGAGGGTTCAATAGCAATCAGCCCCAGCATTTT
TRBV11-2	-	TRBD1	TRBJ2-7	CASSFGTEYEQYF	TGTGCCAGCAGCTTCGGGACAGAATACGAGCAGTACTTC
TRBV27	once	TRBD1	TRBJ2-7	CASKKPGTGNEQYF	TGTGCCAGCAAAAAGCCCGGGACAGGGAACGAGCAGTACTTC